The sample holds many counts of the clone carrying this T cell receptor beta chain. Its antigen is currently unknown. Compared with germline, one end of the junction differs, possibly owing to a read error. This entry belongs to a study of read filtering for tumor transcriptome and immune sequencing. Study outcomes and limitations: Even smaller IR-seq throughput identified most shared clonotypes.

The CDR3 covers 16 residues. The germline CDR1 and CDR2 sequences are ENHRY and SYGVKD. This library used roughly 400 ng RNA and molecular barcoded adaptors spanning alpha/delta and beta/gamma chains. TCRdb passed the reads through MiXCR, listing each CDR3 protein once. The sample includes some 46,000 distinct CDR3 sequences, about 12% of them seen just once. Sequencing was done on a sample of a population of CD138-negative cells sorted from bone marrow. The chain recombines TRBV10-3 with TRBJ2-2, with 7 bases aligning to TRBD2. The receptor comes from a donor aged 40 or older with multiple myeloma. The CDR3 nucleotides read TGTGCCATCAGTGCCTTTGCGGGAGTAAACACCGGGGAGCCGTTTTTT. Its translation: CAISAFAGVNTGEPFF.